The T cell receptor (beta chain) under discussion was sequenced for a study of blood T cell repertoires in COVID-19. Study-level information: The United States, Italy and Spain provided the acute and convalescent COVID-19 samples. Sample material is recorded as cDNA or gDNA derived from T cells, B-cell-depleted T cells, or PBMCs.

The germline V gene has CDR1 MNHEY and CDR2 SVGAGI. V was clipped by 6 bases and J by 4 bases, with 18 bases between them. The CDR3 runs to 15 residues. Libraries were prepared by immunoSEQ multiplex PCR; TCRdb keeps only in-frame clonotypes and omits some of them. The data hold 200,000 to 250,000 clones, with about 86% observed a single time. This clone was found once. Recruitment covered some 25 US areas and drew participants whose ages spanned about 18 to 95 years. The material sequenced was PBMCs or T cells enriched from blood (not recorded which). The TCR was taken from a woman aged 40-49 years with acute COVID-19. V is TRBV6-5 and J is TRBJ1-1, with D perhaps matching TRBD1 (5 bases). The CDR3: CASSPPQGGSTEAFF. The CDR3 nucleotides read TGTGCCAGCAGCCCCCCCCAGGGAGGTAGCACTGAAGCTTTCTTT.